Included here is one TCR beta chain sequence, with context. Its matching antigen is unknown. MiXCR was run by TCRdb on the 5' RACE reads, yielding one entry per CDR3 protein. The repertoire has 400,000 to 450,000 distinct CDR3 sequences, 17% of them found once; the top ten carry just over 1%. The sample belongs to a study of CD8 T cells in ankylosing spondylitis. Findings and caveats of the study: Disease-associated clones were reportedly significantly overrepresented in matched ankylosing spondylitis synovial fluid. Ankylosing spondylitis blood seemed to carry a telltale TCR beta motif made of roughly eight highly homologous variants.

Germline V gene sequence: CDR1 MDHEN, CDR2 SYDVKM. This CDR3 spans 14 amino acids. The V end was cut by 6 bases, the J end by 2 bases, with 13 bases between. Source material: blood, either unsorted or a sorted T cell fraction (not recorded which). The sequence was collected from a male donor with ankylosing spondylitis. V gene TRBV28 combines with J gene TRBJ1-1; D unresolved. The CDR3: CASRASPANTEAFF. CDR3 DNA: TGTGCCAGCAGGGCCAGCCCGGCAAACACTGAAGCTTTCTTT.